This T cell receptor (beta chain) was identified during a study of T cells in Graves' hyperthyroidism and ophthalmopathy. The TCR beta CDR3 regions underwent amplification using RNA transcripts as the source. The HTBI set primed first-round TCR CDR3 RT-PCR. TCRdb ran MiXCR on the multiplex PCR reads and lists one entry per CDR3 protein. Counted here are 540,000 or so distinct CDR3 sequences, around 16% occurring once; the ten biggest clones make up under 7.5%. Between the trimmed V and J ends, which lost 5 bases and 0 bases, there was a span of 14 bases. Germline values: CDR1 SGHVS, CDR2 FQNEAQ. The CDR3 loop spans 17 amino acids.

The receptor was derived from a woman aged 30 to 39 with Graves' hyperthyroidism. The gene calls are TRBV7-8 and TRBJ2-6; D gene unclear. Material for sequencing was blood. Here the CDR3 DNA reads TGTGCCAGCAGCCATAGGGTTACTCTCTCTGGGGCCAACGTCCTGACTTTC. Protein sequence: CASSHRVTLSGANVLTF.